This entry concerns a single T cell receptor beta chain. A read error is possible here, since a much larger clone lies one base away. This sample is drawn from a study of molecular identifiers for immune sequencing clone quantification. The CDR3 totals 15 residues. V lost 3 bases to trimming and J lost 6 bases, with 16 bases between them. Germline V gene data show CDR1 as SGDLS and CDR2 as YYNGEE. TCRdb reprocessed the PCR reads with MiXCR, giving one entry per CDR3 protein. The sample yields about 320,000 distinct CDR3 sequences, roughly 23% seen once. V gene TRBV9 combines with J gene TRBJ2-1, with D possibly being TRBD2 (6 bases). This receptor was identified in a human donor in good health. Some libraries in this study had Jurkat cell RNA spiked in. Input material: naive CD8+ T cells from blood, with Jurkat cell RNA spiked in. Subset given: FACS-sorted CD8+CD4-CCR7+CD45RA+ naive T cells. In nucleotides, the CDR3 is TGTGCCAGCAGCGCATCCGGGACTGTTTGCAATGAGCAGTTCTTC. Translation: CASSASGTVCNEQFF.